This T cell receptor (beta chain) was identified during a study of CD8 T cells in ankylosing spondylitis. The CDR3 spans 17 residues. Germline V gene data show CDR1 as LGHNA and CDR2 as YNFKEQ. The ends lost 1 base at V and 2 bases at J; junction bases unmatched: 9. The study's findings and limits: In ankylosing spondylitis blood, a motif of eight highly homologous TCR beta variants appeared characteristic.

Using quantitative 5'-RACE with molecular barcodes, the authors made TCR beta libraries. One entry per CDR3 protein results from TCRdb running MiXCR on the 5' RACE reads. The table records 500,000 to 650,000 distinct CDR3 sequences, about 5% of them present only once. In this sample, this clonotype turned up a few times. Antigen unknown. The chain has TRBV4-2 and TRBJ2-7; 9 bases map to TRBD2. The sequenced material came from blood, either unsorted or a sorted T cell fraction (not recorded which). This clonotype was sampled from a male donor with ankylosing spondylitis. CDR3 bases: TGTGCCAGCAGCCAAGCCTCTAGCGGGGCACTCCCCTACGAGCAGTACTTC. As protein: CASSQASSGALPYEQYF.